Presented here are 10 T cell receptor beta chains from one specimen sequenced in a study of blood T cell repertoires in COVID-19. Some clones are missing from TCRdb's copy, which holds only in-frame ones; the method was immunoSEQ multiplex PCR. Of about 140,000 clones in the sample, approximately 73% were seen once. Sample: peripheral blood. The receptors originated from a man in his sixties with acute or convalescent COVID-19.

The chain has TRBV5-1 and TRBJ2-3; a possible D gene is TRBD1 (6 bases). The germline V gene encodes CDR1 SGHRS and CDR2 YFSETQ. The V end lost 3 bases, the J end lost 8 bases, and 22 bases lay between the germline ends. The CDR3 is 16 residues long. The chain's CDR3 is CASSSDHREPLGTQYF. The CDR3 DNA reads as TGCGCCAGCAGCTCAGATCACAGGGAACCCCTCGGTACGCAGTATTTT.

V and J are TRBV5-5 and TRBJ2-2; D is uncertain. Deletions cut 10 bases from V and 7 bases from J, with 20 bases between. CDR3 length: 14 residues. CDR1 is SGHKS, CDR2 YYEKEE, per germline (reference sequence). The chain's CDR3 is CASTPNRGLGELFF. CDR3 nucleotides: TGTGCCTCGACACCTAACCGTGGGCTCGGGGAGCTGTTTTTT. Full variable domain (remainder filled in from reference TRBV5-5 and TRBJ2-2): DAGVTQSPTHLIKTRGQQVTLRCSPISGHKSVSWYQQVLGQGPQFIFQYYEKEERGRGNFPDRFSARQFPNYSSELNVNALLLGDSALYLCASTPNRGLGELFFGEGSRLTVL.

This clone was observed once. The J gene is TRBJ2-7, the V gene TRBV5-1, with 13 nucleotides matching TRBD2. Germline values: CDR1 SGHRS, CDR2 YFSETQ. J lost 2 bases, V lost 4 bases, and 9 bases had no gene match. The CDR3 loop spans 17 amino acids. The CDR3 DNA sequence: TGCGCCAGCAGCGCGACAGGGACTAGCGGGAACACCTACGAGCAGTACTTC. As protein: CASSATGTSGNTYEQYF.

The table lists this clone with a few counts. This sample also contains other DNA sequences that code for the same CDR3. This chain links TRBV2 with TRBJ1-5; D may be TRBD1 (6 bases). This CDR3 has 13 residues. The V gene's germline CDR1 is SNHLY and CDR2 FYNNEI. V was shortened by 4 bases and J by 4 bases, with 8 bases between the two germline ends. Here the CDR3 reads CASSVQGNQPQHF. The CDR3 nucleotides are TGTGCCAGCAGTGTACAGGGAAATCAGCCCCAGCATTTT.

This chain joins TRBV3-1 (or the pseudogene TRBV3-2) and TRBJ2-5; D not resolved. This CDR3 has 15 residues. Between the trimmed V and J ends, which lost 0 bases and 4 bases, there was a span of 12 bases. Germline-derived CDR1 and CDR2 are LGHDT and YNNKEL (reference sequence). Here the CDR3 reads CASSQDKSYGETQYF. CDR3 in DNA: TGTGCCAGCAGCCAAGATAAAAGTTACGGAGAGACCCAGTACTTC.

This chain joins TRBV2 and TRBJ2-2; 7 positions match TRBD1. Trimming cost V 7 bases and J 1 base; bases outside gene matches: 3. The CDR3 totals 14 residues. The germline gives CDR1 SNHLY, CDR2 FYNNEI. This CDR3 is CASKQGLNTGELFF. The CDR3, as DNA: TGTGCCAGCAAACAGGGGTTGAACACCGGGGAGCTGTTTTTT.

CDR3 coding DNA: TGTGCCAGCTCCCGGACAGGGGATTACGAGCAGTACTTC. Its translation is CASSRTGDYEQYF. V usage is TRBV18 and J usage is TRBJ2-7; 9 nucleotides match TRBD1. The J segment lost 4 bases and the V segment lost 6 bases, leaving 4 bases of the junction unmatched. Germline assignment: CDR1 KGHSH and CDR2 LQKENI. The CDR3 sequence is 13 residues long.

This clone was counted a single time. This rearrangement joins TRBV2 to TRBJ2-7, with unresolved D. Germline V gives CDR1 SNHLY, CDR2 FYNNEI. CDR3 length: 14 amino acids. Trimming left V 1 base short and J 3 bases short, with 10 bases between. The CDR3 region has the DNA TGTGCCAGCAGTGAAGGGTGGCCAGACTACGAGCAGTACTTC. The encoded protein is CASSEGWPDYEQYF.

Only a few counts were recorded for this clone. The rearrangement links TRBV4-1 to TRBJ1-1; a possible D gene is TRBD1 (5 bases). V was pared by 4 bases and J by 0 bases, with 12 bases between. Germline CDR1 and CDR2: MGHRA and YSYEKL. The CDR3 runs to 15 residues. CDR3 protein: CASSPLGAMNTEAFF. The DNA of the CDR3 is TGCGCCAGCAGCCCCTTAGGGGCTATGAACACTGAAGCTTTCTTT.

The chain employs TRBV7-9 and TRBJ2-3, with 8 bases fitting TRBD1. J was trimmed by 1 base and V by 1 base; bases with no gene match: 4. Germline V gene lookup returns CDR1 SEHNR and CDR2 FQNEAQ (reference sequence). The CDR3 length is 16 residues. CDR3 region: CASSLVGTGGTDTQYF. CDR3 nucleotides: TGTGCCAGCAGCTTAGTTGGGACAGGAGGCACAGATACGCAGTATTTT.